These 26 T cell receptor beta chains were all obtained from the same sample, sequenced in a study of beta chain features in type 1 diabetes (dated by TCRdb to about 2018). Library construction relied on the immunoSEQ multiplex PCR assay. The High Capacity cDNA Reverse Transcription Kit was used to reverse transcribe all of the isolated RNA, meaning that expressed TCRB transcripts were what got sequenced. TCRdb holds this immuneACCESS table with in-frame rearrangements only. Some clones are missing; in checked studies, unresolved V genes explain under half, and the rest has no known cause. The sample includes 450,000 to 600,000 clones, with approximately 30% observed a single time. The ten largest clones represent 0.05% to 0.065% of the sample. The sample was naive CD4+ T cells from blood. Sample cell subset or site, as interpreted from the label and publication: true naive CD4+ T cells. These receptors were collected from a man aged 18-30 years in good health.

J is TRBJ1-2 and V is TRBV4-2; no definite D call. CDR3 length equals 16 residues. V was shortened by 0 bases and J by 4 bases, with 15 bases between the two germline ends. Germline values: CDR1 LGHNA, CDR2 YNFKEQ. The CDR3 is CASSQDKAEKVYGYTF. The CDR3 DNA is TGTGCCAGCAGCCAAGATAAGGCCGAAAAGGTCTATGGCTACACCTTC.

There are a few counts of this clone. The V and J genes are TRBV30 and TRBJ2-3, with D uncertain. CDR1 and CDR2 from the germline V gene are GTSNPN and SVGIG (reference sequence). The V end was cut by 6 bases, the J end by 2 bases, with 9 bases between. CDR3 length equals 12 residues. In DNA form, the CDR3 reads TGTGCCTGTCAGTGCTTCACAGATACGCAGTATTTT. Protein sequence: CACQCFTDTQYF.

This clone has just a few counts. The gene calls are TRBV29-1 and TRBJ1-1, with unresolved D. Trimming stripped 7 bases from V and 1 base from J, with 13 bases between. CDR3 length: 13 residues. The germline CDR1 and CDR2 sequences are SQVTM and ANQGSEA. The chain's CDR3 is CSANPYSNTEAFF. The CDR3, as DNA: TGCAGCGCTAACCCTTACTCGAACACTGAAGCTTTCTTT.

V gene TRBV5-1 combines with J gene TRBJ1-1; a weak D match, TRBD1 (6 bases). Germline V gene data show CDR1 as SGHRS and CDR2 as YFSETQ. This CDR3 is 13 amino acids long. Trimming left V 5 bases short and J 1 base short, with 9 bases between. The CDR3, as DNA: TGCGCCAGCAGAGGGACAACGAACACTGAAGCTTTCTTT. Protein: CASRGTTNTEAFF.

J is TRBJ1-2 and V is TRBV30; D is unclear. Germline assignment: CDR1 GTSNPN and CDR2 SVGIG (reference sequence). The CDR3 sequence is 12 residues long. V lost 0 bases, J lost 6 bases, and 8 bases lay in between. The DNA of the CDR3 is TGTGCCTGGAGTGTAGCCGGGAATGGCTACACCTTC. It is translated as CAWSVAGNGYTF.

The chain has TRBV7-9 and TRBJ1-1, with D unclear. The V and J ends lost 2 bases and 1 base respectively, with 8 bases between them. Germline CDR1 reads SEHNR; CDR2 reads FQNEAQ (reference sequence). The CDR3 is 14 amino acids. CDR3 in amino acids: CASSLRLENTEAFF. The CDR3 DNA reads as TGTGCCAGCAGCTTACGTCTGGAGAACACTGAAGCTTTCTTT.

This clone has more than one count but fewer than ten. The chain links TRBV5-4 to TRBJ2-7, with 9 bases lining up with TRBD1. V lost 2 bases to trimming and J lost 5 bases; unmatched junction nucleotides: 8. The CDR3 has 15 amino acids. Germline lookup yields CDR1 SGHNT and CDR2 YYREEE (reference sequence). This chain's CDR3 is CASSLPGQGVDEQYF. CDR3 nucleotides: TGTGCCAGCAGCTTACCGGGACAGGGAGTGGACGAGCAGTACTTC.

The chain joins TRBV7-9 to TRBJ2-1, with 13 bases lining up with TRBD2. Per the germline V gene, CDR1 is SEHNR and CDR2 is FQNEAQ (reference sequence). Trimming removed 4 bases from V and 2 bases from J; junction bases left unmatched: 5. This CDR3 is built from 17 residues. The CDR3 reads CASSSGLAGTTYNEQFF. In DNA, the CDR3 is TGTGCCAGCAGCTCGGGACTAGCGGGAACTACCTACAATGAGCAGTTCTTC.

The chain combines TRBV9 with TRBJ2-3, with D possibly being TRBD1 (5 bases). V gave up 3 bases and J gave up 2 bases, with 13 bases separating them. The CDR3 has 15 residues. CDR1 and CDR2 from the germline V gene are SGDLS and YYNGEE. Here the CDR3 reads CASSGRTDITDTQYF. CDR3 coding DNA: TGTGCCAGCAGCGGACGGACGGACATCACAGATACGCAGTATTTT.

This clone was observed a few times. This chain joins TRBV23-1 and TRBJ2-4, with a weak D call TRBD2 (6 bases). Being an ORF, TRBV23-1 has a function that is uncertain. The V and J ends lost 0 bases and 0 bases respectively, with 12 bases between them. This CDR3 is built from 17 residues. The CDR3 spells CASSQSGGSAAKNIQYF. CDR3 coding DNA: TGCGCCAGCAGTCAATCGGGAGGCAGCGCAGCCAAAAACATTCAGTACTTC.

This clone was recorded a few times. V is TRBV30 and J is TRBJ2-7; D uncertain. V gave up 2 bases and J gave up 1 base, with 9 bases separating them. Germline CDR1 reads GTSNPN; CDR2 reads SVGIG (reference sequence). This CDR3 comprises 13 residues. The chain's CDR3 is CAWSQVSSYEQYF. The CDR3 DNA reads TGTGCCTGGAGTCAGGTATCTTCCTACGAGCAGTACTTC.

This clone was seen only a few times. The chain combines TRBV29-1 with TRBJ2-4, with D tentatively TRBD1 (6 bases). V was trimmed by 7 bases and J by 0 bases, leaving 16 bases between them. The CDR3 totals 15 residues. Germline values: CDR1 SQVTM, CDR2 ANQGSEA. CDR3 region: CSAALRGKAKNIQYF. The CDR3 DNA sequence: TGCAGCGCCGCGTTAAGGGGGAAAGCCAAAAACATTCAGTACTTC.

The chain is built from TRBV29-1 and TRBJ2-3, with a weak D call TRBD2 (6 bases). CDR3 length equals 14 residues. The germline CDR1 and CDR2 sequences are SQVTM and ANQGSEA. V was cut by 6 bases and J by 3 bases, with 16 bases left in between. Written as DNA, the CDR3 is TGCAGCGTAAAGGCCGGGACTTCAACAGATACGCAGTATTTT. It specifies CSVKAGTSTDTQYF.

The genes are TRBV14 and TRBJ2-7, with no clear D. V was cut by 1 base and J by 3 bases, with 10 bases left in between. Per the germline V gene, CDR1 is SGHDN and CDR2 is FVKESK. There are 14 residues in the CDR3. CDR3 nucleotides: TGTGCCAGCAGCCAAGTCAATTCGTTCTACGAGCAGTACTTC. This codes for CASSQVNSFYEQYF.

The genes are TRBV7-2 and TRBJ2-3; D is possibly TRBD2 (6 bases). Germline V CDR1 and CDR2: SGHTA, FQGNSA. The CDR3 covers 12 residues. Trimming cost V 3 bases and J 12 bases, with 13 bases left between them. The CDR3 DNA sequence: TGTGCCAGCAGCTTGGAACGGGAGAGACAGTATTTT. Translating it yields CASSLERERQYF. Variable domain in full (rest from reference TRBV7-2 and TRBJ2-3): GAGVSQSPSNKVTEKGKDVELRCDPISGHTALYWYRQSLGQGLEFLIYFQGNSAPDKSGLPSDRFSAERTGGSVSTLTIQRTQQEDSAVYLCASSLERERQYFGPGTRLTVL.

To note about this clone: Other DNA variants within this sample encode the same CDR3. The CDR3 bases are TGTGCCAGCAGCGTAGATCAGGGCCCCTACGAGCAGTACTTC. This sequence encodes CASSVDQGPYEQYF. J is TRBJ2-7 and V is TRBV9; D perhaps matches TRBD1 (5 bases). Germline-derived CDR1 and CDR2 are SGDLS and YYNGEE. Deletions cut 0 bases from V and 2 bases from J, with 9 bases between. This CDR3 comprises 14 residues.

This chain connects TRBV14 to TRBJ2-1; D may correspond to TRBD1 or TRBD2 (5 bases each). This CDR3 comprises 14 residues. Germline lookup yields CDR1 SGHDN and CDR2 FVKESK. The ends were cut back, 4 bases at V and 4 bases at J, with 11 bases in the middle. CDR3 bases: TGTGCCAGCAGCCCTGGTGGGGGTTACAATGAGCAGTTCTTC. Its protein product is CASSPGGGYNEQFF.

V usage is TRBV29-1 and J usage is TRBJ2-6; the match to TRBD1 covers 9 bases. CDR3 length equals 17 residues. The trim removed 4 bases at V and 0 bases at J, leaving 7 bases unmatched. Germline V CDR1 and CDR2: SQVTM, ANQGSEA. The CDR3 bases are TGCAGCGTTGCGGGGACAGGGCAAGGCTCTGGGGCCAACGTCCTGACTTTC. This encodes CSVAGTGQGSGANVLTF.

This clone has more than one count but fewer than ten. The chain combines TRBV12-5 with TRBJ2-3, with D hard to call. CDR1 is LGHNT, CDR2 FRNRAP, per germline. This CDR3 has 12 residues. V lost 6 bases to trimming and J lost 1 base, with 5 bases between them. CDR3 region: CASGPGTDTQYF. The DNA of the CDR3 is TGTGCTAGTGGCCCCGGCACAGATACGCAGTATTTT.

On this clone itself: Distinct nucleotide sequences in the sample also encode this CDR3. This sequence joins TRBV30 and TRBJ1-1; no reliable D call. The germline CDR1 and CDR2 sequences are GTSNPN and SVGIG (reference sequence). The CDR3 consists of 13 residues. Trimming stripped 0 bases from V and 3 bases from J, with 8 bases between. CDR3 protein: CAWSVGRYTEAFF. For the CDR3, the DNA is TGTGCCTGGAGTGTAGGCCGGTACACTGAAGCTTTCTTT.

This chain uses TRBV7-2 with TRBJ2-7, with D unresolved. V was clipped by 5 bases and J by 1 base, with 9 bases between them. CDR3 length: 13 amino acids. Germline lookup yields CDR1 SGHTA and CDR2 FQGNSA. As DNA, the CDR3 is TGTGCCAGCAGCCACGGTATATCCTACGAGCAGTACTTC. Its translation: CASSHGISYEQYF.

The genes are TRBV30 and TRBJ1-2; a possible D gene is TRBD1 (5 bases). V lost 3 bases, J lost 3 bases, and 8 bases lay in between. Germline V lookup: CDR1 GTSNPN, CDR2 SVGIG (reference sequence). The CDR3 contains 12 residues. For the CDR3, the DNA is TGTGCCTGGAGGGACACGTACTATGGCTACACCTTC. It specifies CAWRDTYYGYTF.

This chain connects TRBV7-2 to TRBJ2-5, with a tentative D call TRBD2 (6 bases). V lost 1 base and J lost 4, with 10 bases in between. This CDR3 has 14 amino acids. Germline V gene sequence: CDR1 SGHTA, CDR2 FQGNSA. The CDR3 reads CASSLELASETQYF. CDR3 coding DNA: TGTGCCAGCAGCTTAGAACTAGCTTCAGAGACCCAGTACTTC.

The V call is TRBV29-1, the J call TRBJ2-7; 7 bases agree with TRBD1. The V segment lost 1 base and the J segment 0 bases; nucleotides outside the gene matches: 15. The CDR3 sequence is 18 residues long. Germline-derived CDR1 and CDR2 are SQVTM and ANQGSEA. CDR3 in amino acids: CSVEAGQGVTLASYEQYF. In nucleotides, the CDR3 is TGCAGCGTTGAAGCTGGGCAGGGGGTTACCTTGGCCTCCTACGAGCAGTACTTC.

In DNA form, the CDR3 reads TGTGCCTGGAGTGAATGGACTGAAGCTTTCTTT. Its protein product is CAWSEWTEAFF. The chain links TRBV30 to TRBJ1-1; no clear D gene. There are 11 residues in the CDR3. Trimming left V 1 base short and J 5 bases short, with 5 bases between. Germline lookup yields CDR1 GTSNPN and CDR2 SVGIG (reference sequence).

The chain carries TRBV29-1 and TRBJ2-2; 10 positions agree with TRBD1. This CDR3 has 15 amino acids. Germline V gene sequence: CDR1 SQVTM, CDR2 ANQGSEA. Unmatched junction bases numbered 3, after V lost 2 bases and J lost 3 bases. The CDR3 DNA reads as TGCAGCGTTGAAACGACAGGGGGCTACACCGGGGAGCTGTTTTTT. It encodes CSVETTGGYTGELFF.